Listed below are T cell receptor beta chains from one sample, sequenced in a study of beta chain features in type 1 diabetes. Assay used: immunoSEQ multiplex PCR; TCRdb lists only in-frame clones, some missing. The table records a few hundred thousand clones, 13% of them present only once. Sequenced material: naive CD4+ T cells from blood. All receptors derive from a woman aged 18-29 years with type 1 diabetes. Each CDR3 is given with its conserved first and last residue. The order of the fields is J gene, D gene, clone size, V gene, CDR3 DNA, CDR3 protein. The D gene is left open where the match is weak. Not all rows give a size; the values are once, few, many and, for expanded clones, a class.

TRBJ2-3,TRBD2,few,TRBV6-5,TGTGCCAGCAGCCTACTAGCGCTTAGCACAGATACGCAGTATTTT,CASSLLALSTDTQYF
TRBJ2-5,NA,few,TRBV9,TGTGCCAGCAGCCCGACCGGGACTCCTTTCCAAGAGACCCAGTACTTC,CASSPTGTPFQETQYF
TRBJ1-1,TRBD1,NA,TRBV7-2,TGTGCCAGCAGCGAAAACCGGGACAGCGAAGCTTTCTTT,CASSENRDSEAFF
TRBJ2-1,NA,NA,TRBV7-2,TGTGCCAGCAGCTTAGAACACGGGAGCCCCTACAATGAGCAGTTCTTC,CASSLEHGSPYNEQFF
TRBJ1-1,NA,NA,TRBV30,TGTGCCTGGGCCATCGGGTTGAACACTGAAGCTTTCTTT,CAWAIGLNTEAFF
TRBJ2-7,NA,few,TRBV28,TGTGCCAGCAGTCTAGGGGTGCCCTACGAGCAGTACTTC,CASSLGVPYEQYF
TRBJ2-1,TRBD2,once,TRBV7-9,TGTGCCAGCAGCCGGACTAGCGGGAGTTCCCCCTCCTACAATGAGCAGTTCTTC,CASSRTSGSSPSYNEQFF
TRBJ2-5,NA,NA,TRBV7-9,TGTGCCAGCAGCTTAGCCGGACTCCCAGAGACCCAGTACTTC,CASSLAGLPETQYF
TRBJ1-3,NA,few,TRBV30,TGTGCCTGGACCCCAGGGTACCCTGGAAACACCATATATTTT,CAWTPGYPGNTIYF
TRBJ2-3,TRBD2,few,TRBV30,TGTGCCTGGAGTGCGCTAGCGGTCACAGATACGCAGTATTTT,CAWSALAVTDTQYF
TRBJ2-4,NA,NA,TRBV5-1,TGCGCCAGCAGCTTGGTGGGCGGGGTCCAGGAAAACATTCAGTACTTC,CASSLVGGVQENIQYF
TRBJ2-1,NA,few,TRBV18,TGTGCCAGCTCACCGCCCGATAGCGGATACAATGAGCAGTTCTTC,CASSPPDSGYNEQFF